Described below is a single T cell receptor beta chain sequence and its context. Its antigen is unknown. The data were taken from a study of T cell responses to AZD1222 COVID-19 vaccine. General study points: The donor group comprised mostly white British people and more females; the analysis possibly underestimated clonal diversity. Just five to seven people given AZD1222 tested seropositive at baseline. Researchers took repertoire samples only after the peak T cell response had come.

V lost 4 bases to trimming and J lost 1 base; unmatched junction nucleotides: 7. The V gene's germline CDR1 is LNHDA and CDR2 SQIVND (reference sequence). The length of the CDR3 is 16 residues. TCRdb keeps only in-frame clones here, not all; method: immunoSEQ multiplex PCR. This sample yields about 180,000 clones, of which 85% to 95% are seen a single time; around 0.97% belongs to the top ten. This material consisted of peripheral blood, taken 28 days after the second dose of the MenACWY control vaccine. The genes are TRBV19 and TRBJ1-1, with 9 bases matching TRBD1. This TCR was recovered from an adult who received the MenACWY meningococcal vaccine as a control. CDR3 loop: CASSTTGGARNTEAFF. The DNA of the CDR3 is TGTGCCAGTAGTACAACAGGGGGCGCGCGGAACACTGAAGCTTTCTTT.